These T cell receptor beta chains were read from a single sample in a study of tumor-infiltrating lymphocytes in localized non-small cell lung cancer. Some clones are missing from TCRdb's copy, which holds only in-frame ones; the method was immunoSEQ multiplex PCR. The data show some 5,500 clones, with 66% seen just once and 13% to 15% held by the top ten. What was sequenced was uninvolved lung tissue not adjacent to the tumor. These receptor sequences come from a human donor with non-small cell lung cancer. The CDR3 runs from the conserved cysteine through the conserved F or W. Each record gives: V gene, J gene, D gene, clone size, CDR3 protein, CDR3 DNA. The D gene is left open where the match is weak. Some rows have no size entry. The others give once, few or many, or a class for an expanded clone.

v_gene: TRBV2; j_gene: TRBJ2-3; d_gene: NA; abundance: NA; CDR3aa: CASSEQWEQYF; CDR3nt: TGTGCCAGCAGTGAACAATGGGAGCAGTATTTT
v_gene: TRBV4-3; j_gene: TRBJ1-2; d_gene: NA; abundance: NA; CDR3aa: CASSQDGRWGLALYGYTF; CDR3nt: TGCGCCAGCAGCCAAGACGGTCGGTGGGGCTTGGCCCTCTATGGCTACACCTTC
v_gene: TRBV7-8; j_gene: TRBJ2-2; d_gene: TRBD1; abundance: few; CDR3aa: CASSDRGTGELFF; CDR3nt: TGTGCCAGCAGTGACAGGGGGACCGGGGAGCTGTTTTTT
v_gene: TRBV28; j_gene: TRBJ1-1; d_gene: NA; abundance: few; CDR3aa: CASSLGGGKIAEAFF; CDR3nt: TGTGCCAGCAGTTTAGGCGGGGGGAAGATTGCTGAAGCTTTCTTT
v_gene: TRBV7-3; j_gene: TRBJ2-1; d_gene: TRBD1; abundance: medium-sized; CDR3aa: CASSSGTGNEQFF; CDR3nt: TGTGCCAGCAGCTCCGGGACAGGGAATGAGCAGTTCTTC
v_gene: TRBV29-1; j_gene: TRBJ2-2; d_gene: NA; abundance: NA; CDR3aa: CSAGQNTGELFF; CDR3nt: TGCAGCGCCGGACAGAACACCGGGGAGCTGTTTTTT
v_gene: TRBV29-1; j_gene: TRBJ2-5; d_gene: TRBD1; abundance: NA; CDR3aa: CSVGQGATYQETQYF; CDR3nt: TGCAGCGTGGGACAGGGGGCAACGTACCAAGAGACCCAGTACTTC
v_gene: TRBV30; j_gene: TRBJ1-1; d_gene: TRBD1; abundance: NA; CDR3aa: CAVDRDRPEAFF; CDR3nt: TGTGCCGTAGACCGGGACAGGCCTGAAGCTTTCTTT
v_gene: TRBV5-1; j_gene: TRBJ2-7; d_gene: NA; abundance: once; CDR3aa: CASSPGPPFSYEQYF; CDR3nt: TGCGCCAGCAGCCCAGGGCCACCTTTCTCCTACGAGCAGTACTTC
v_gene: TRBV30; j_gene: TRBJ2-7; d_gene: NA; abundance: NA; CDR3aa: CAWSGTKGFSYEQYF; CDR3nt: TGTGCCTGGAGCGGTACAAAGGGATTCTCCTACGAGCAGTACTTC
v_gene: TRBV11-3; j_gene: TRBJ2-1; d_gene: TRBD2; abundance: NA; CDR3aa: CASSRLAGGSEQFF; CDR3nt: TGTGCCAGCAGCCGTCTAGCGGGGGGCAGTGAGCAGTTCTTC
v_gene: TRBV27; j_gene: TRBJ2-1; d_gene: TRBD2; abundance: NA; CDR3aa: CASSLSPQTSGTYNEQFF; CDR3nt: TGTGCCAGCAGTTTATCCCCTCAGACTAGCGGGACCTACAATGAGCAGTTCTTC
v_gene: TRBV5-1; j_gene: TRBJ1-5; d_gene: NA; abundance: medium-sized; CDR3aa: CASSLEGTFNQPQHF; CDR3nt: TGCGCCAGCAGCTTGGAAGGGACCTTTAATCAGCCCCAGCATTTT
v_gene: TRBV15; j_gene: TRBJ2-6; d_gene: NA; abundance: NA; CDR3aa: CATSRDHSGANVLTF; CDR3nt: TGTGCCACCAGCAGAGATCACTCTGGGGCCAACGTCCTGACTTTC
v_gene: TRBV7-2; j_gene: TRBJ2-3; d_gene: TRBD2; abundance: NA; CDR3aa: CASSLAGASTDTQYF; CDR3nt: TGTGCCAGCAGTCTAGCGGGAGCTAGCACAGATACGCAGTATTTT
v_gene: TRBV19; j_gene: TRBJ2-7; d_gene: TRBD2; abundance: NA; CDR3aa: CASSPESLAGGYEQYF; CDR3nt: TGTGCCAGTAGTCCCGAAAGTCTAGCGGGAGGTTACGAGCAGTACTTC
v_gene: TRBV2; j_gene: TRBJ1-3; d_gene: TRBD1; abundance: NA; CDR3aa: CASTRTTGGGNTIYF; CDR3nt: TGTGCCAGCACCCGAACGACAGGGGGCGGGAACACCATATATTTT
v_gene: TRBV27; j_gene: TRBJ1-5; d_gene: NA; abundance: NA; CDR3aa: CASSLMAGYSNQPQHF; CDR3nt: TGTGCCAGCAGTTTAATGGCAGGGTATAGCAATCAGCCCCAGCATTTT
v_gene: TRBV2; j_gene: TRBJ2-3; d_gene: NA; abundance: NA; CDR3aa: CASSGENTDTQYF; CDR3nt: TGTGCCAGCAGTGGAGAGAACACAGATACGCAGTATTTT
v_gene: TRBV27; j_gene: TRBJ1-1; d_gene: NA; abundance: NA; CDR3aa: CASSFLPLNTEAFF; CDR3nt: TGTGCCAGCAGTTTTCTACCCCTGAACACTGAAGCTTTCTTT
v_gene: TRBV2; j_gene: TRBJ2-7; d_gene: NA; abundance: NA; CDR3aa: CASSELIGGFEQYF; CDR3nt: TGTGCCAGCAGTGAACTGATCGGTGGCTTCGAGCAGTACTTC
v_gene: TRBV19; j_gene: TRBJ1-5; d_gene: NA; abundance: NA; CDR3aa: CASNAGQKNQPQHF; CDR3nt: TGTGCCAGTAACGCCGGACAGAAAAATCAGCCCCAGCATTTT
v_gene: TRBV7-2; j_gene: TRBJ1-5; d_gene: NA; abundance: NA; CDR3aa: CASSLVGQPQHF; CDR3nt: TGTGCCAGCAGCTTAGTGGGTCAGCCCCAGCATTTT
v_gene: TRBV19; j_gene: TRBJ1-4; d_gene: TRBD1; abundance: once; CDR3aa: CASSYGTATNEKLFF; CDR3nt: TGTGCCAGTAGTTACGGGACAGCAACTAATGAAAAACTGTTTTTT
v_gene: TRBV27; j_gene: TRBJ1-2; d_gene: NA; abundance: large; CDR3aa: CASSSGGDYGYTF; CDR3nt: TGTGCCAGCAGCTCCGGGGGGGACTATGGCTACACCTTC
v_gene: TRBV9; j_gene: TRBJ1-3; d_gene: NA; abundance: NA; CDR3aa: CASSVVDETEGAGNTIYF; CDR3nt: TGTGCCAGCAGCGTAGTCGACGAGACAGAAGGGGCCGGAAACACCATATATTTT
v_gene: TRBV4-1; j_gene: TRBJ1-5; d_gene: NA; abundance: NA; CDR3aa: CASSQNDRFNQPQHF; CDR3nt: TGCGCCAGCAGCCAAAATGACAGGTTCAATCAGCCCCAGCATTTT
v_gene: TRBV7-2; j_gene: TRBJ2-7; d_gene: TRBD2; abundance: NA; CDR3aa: CASSPRLSGNYEQYF; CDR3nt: TGTGCCAGCAGCCCCCGGTTAAGCGGGAACTACGAGCAGTACTTC
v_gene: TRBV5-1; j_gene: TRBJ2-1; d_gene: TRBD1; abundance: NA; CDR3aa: CASSLDRGYNEQFF; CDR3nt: TGCGCCAGCAGCTTGGACAGGGGCTACAATGAGCAGTTCTTC
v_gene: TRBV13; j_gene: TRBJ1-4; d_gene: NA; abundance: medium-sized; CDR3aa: CASSSRTEKLFF; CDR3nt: TGTGCCAGCAGCTCCCGAACCGAAAAACTGTTTTTT
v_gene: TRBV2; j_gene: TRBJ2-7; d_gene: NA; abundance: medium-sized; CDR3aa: CASSLDRTELGEQYF; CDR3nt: TGTGCCAGCAGTCTTGACAGGACCGAACTAGGCGAGCAGTACTTC
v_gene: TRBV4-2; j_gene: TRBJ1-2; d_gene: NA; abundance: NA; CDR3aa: CASSQAASSYTF; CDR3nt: TGTGCCAGCAGCCAAGCAGCGTCAAGCTACACCTTC
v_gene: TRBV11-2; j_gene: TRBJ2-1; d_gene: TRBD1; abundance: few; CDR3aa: CASSRQGAGHNYNEQFF; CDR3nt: TGTGCCAGCAGCCGACAGGGGGCGGGACACAACTACAATGAGCAGTTCTTC
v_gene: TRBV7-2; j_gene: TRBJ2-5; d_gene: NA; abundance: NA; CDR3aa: CASSFSPPQTQYF; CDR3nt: TGTGCCAGCAGCTTCAGCCCTCCACAGACCCAGTACTTC
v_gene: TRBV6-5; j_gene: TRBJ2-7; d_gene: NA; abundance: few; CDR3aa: CASSYRLSYEQYF; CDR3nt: TGTGCCAGCAGTTACCGTTTGAGCTACGAGCAGTACTTC